This T cell receptor (beta chain) was found in a study of shared clonotypes between healthy human individuals. The germline V gene has CDR1 SGHNT and CDR2 YYREEE (reference sequence). Trimming left V 3 bases short and J 6 bases short, with 16 bases between. This CDR3 region has 15 residues. The study ran the assay at deep level. Assay used: immunoSEQ multiplex PCR; TCRdb lists only in-frame clones, some missing. Counted here are 2 million to 2.5 million clones, approximately 93% occurring once; the ten biggest clones make up about 0.39%. This chain uses TRBV5-4 with TRBJ2-1; D is perhaps TRBD1 or TRBD2 (6 bases each). Input material: naive CD4+ T cells from PBMCs. Described subset: CD45RA+ positively selected. The clonotype was recovered from a man younger than 35 in good health. Some clones in this sample may be carry-over from other donors' samples. CDR3 nucleotide sequence: TGTGCCAGCAGCTCCCCGGGAGAGGGGGGCAATGAGCAGTTCTTC. Protein: CASSSPGEGGNEQFF.